The 7 T cell receptor beta chains below come from one sample, sequenced in a study of human T cells and chemical hapten exposure (dated by TCRdb to the early 2020s). Explained via the paper, the time point label denotes: patch test 3, about 24 weeks after DPC sensitization. According to the study, the label for this sample's treatment or condition signals: therapeutic diphenylcyclopropenone sensitization with weekly scalp DPC. Receptors were amplified or captured by RACE. Sequencer: NextSeq 500. The raw public data were reprocessed by TCRdb itself: fastp quality trimming at Q25, MiXCR clonotype calling, in-frame beta chains only. Rows are unified per CDR3 protein, each entry keeping the most common DNA and genes. This sample lists about 90,000 distinct CDR3 sequences; 9.5% to 13% were detected once. Around 1.1% of the sample rests with the top ten. Sequencing used whole blood, obtained in connection with sensitization to the hapten diphenylcyclopropenone (DPC). The receptors were sampled from a woman between 25 and 40 years old with alopecia areata. Some clones in this sample may be carry-over from other donors' samples.

In its sample, this clonotype was seen many times. The chain employs TRBV20-1 and TRBJ1-1; D is perhaps TRBD1 (6 bases). V gave up 1 base and J gave up 8 bases, with 11 bases separating them. The CDR3 covers 12 residues. Germline CDR1 DFQATT, CDR2 SNEGSKA (reference sequence). CDR3 region: CSARVGGSEAFF. CDR3 nucleotides: TGCAGTGCTAGAGTAGGGGGGAGCGAAGCTTTCTTT.

This clonotype was recorded many times. The genes are TRBV5-1 and TRBJ2-5; no clear D gene. Germline V CDR1 and CDR2: SGHRS, YFSETQ. V lost 1 base, J lost 3 bases, and 10 bases lay in between. The CDR3 runs 14 residues. CDR3 loop: CASSLNTAEETQYF. Written as DNA, the CDR3 is TGCGCCAGCAGCTTGAATACCGCTGAAGAGACCCAGTACTTC.

This clonotype has more than one count but fewer than ten. The V and J genes are TRBV12-3 or TRBV12-4 and TRBJ1-2, with 10 bases lining up with TRBD1. Losses at the gene ends were 6 bases for V and 1 base for J; bases not matched to a gene: 8. The CDR3 is made up of 16 amino acids. CDR3 region: CASSRQGAMGNYGYTF. The CDR3 region has the DNA TGTGCCAGCAGCCGACAGGGGGCTATGGGTAACTATGGCTACACCTTC.

This clonotype was seen ten or more times. The rearrangement joins TRBV12-3 or TRBV12-4 to TRBJ2-1; perhaps TRBD1 as D (8 bases). The V end was cut by 6 bases, the J end by 2 bases, with 17 bases between. The length of the CDR3 is 16 residues. DNA for the CDR3: TGTGCCAGCAGGGGGGAGGGACAGGCCGCCTACAATGAGCAGTTCTTC. It yields the protein CASRGEGQAAYNEQFF.

The V and J genes are TRBV6-2 or TRBV6-3 and TRBJ2-4, with 14 bases matching TRBD2. The CDR3 consists of 20 residues. The J segment lost 1 base and the V segment lost 0 bases, leaving 8 bases of the junction unmatched. Germline values: CDR1 MNHEY, CDR2 SVGEGT. CDR3 amino acids: CASSYSLGTSGGRAKNIQYF. CDR3 bases: TGTGCCAGCAGTTACTCGCTCGGGACTAGCGGGGGAAGGGCCAAAAACATTCAGTACTTC.

Ten or more counts support this clonotype. The chain has TRBV7-2 and TRBJ2-1, with 7 bases lining up with TRBD2. Germline CDR1 is SGHTA and CDR2 is FQGNSA. The CDR3 has 14 amino acids. After removal of 1 base from V and 13 bases from J, the junction contained 10 bases not matched to a gene. The CDR3 protein is CASSLGGAGEKQFF. The DNA of the CDR3 is TGTGCCAGCAGCTTAGGCGGGGCGGGGGAAAAACAGTTCTTC.

This clonotype was observed many times. The chain uses TRBV5-5 and TRBJ1-1; D remains ambiguous. Germline V gene lookup returns CDR1 SGHKS and CDR2 YYEKEE (reference sequence). This CDR3 has 15 residues. Between the trimmed V and J ends, which lost 4 bases and 1 base, there was a span of 14 bases. The CDR3 loop is CASSQSTTGNTEAFF. CDR3 DNA sequence: TGTGCCAGCAGCCAATCCACGACGGGGAACACTGAAGCTTTCTTT.